What follows is one TCR beta chain and its context. Sequenced by immunoSEQ multiplex PCR; TCRdb stores in-frame clones only, minus some. The sample has approximately 220,000 clones; around 94% are singletons. The sample originates from a study of control samples from healthy donors and cancer patients. CDR1 MDHEN and CDR2 SYDVKM come from the germline V gene. V lost 9 bases, J lost 9 bases, and 14 bases stayed unmatched. This CDR3 spans 15 amino acids. Input material: blood. This chain joins TRBV28 and TRBJ1-4; 9 bases are shared with TRBD1. The TCR was taken from a man aged 45-65 years in good health. The CDR3 coding sequence is TGTGCCAGTTCTCTCCGGGACAGGGATGCCAAAAAACTGTTTTTT. Protein product: CASSLRDRDAKKLFF.